This TCR beta chain was profiled in a study of CXCR3-negative and CXCR3-positive naive CD8 T cells. CD45RO-CCR7+CD27+CD95- was the phenotype of naive CD8+ T cells. Notes on the study in general: Memory CD8+ cells showed much lower diversity, while both naive subsets displayed comparably high diversity.

The authors made the TRB cDNA libraries by 5' RACE using UMI labels. TCRdb reprocessed the 5' RACE reads and stores each CDR3 protein as one record, lacking DNA. This sample's table reports some 61,000 distinct CDR3 sequences. The CDR3 runs 16 residues. Germline CDR1 is SEHNR and CDR2 is FQNEAQ (reference sequence). Worth noting for this clonotype: Its antigen is unidentified.

Sequencing was carried out using naive CXCR3- CD8+ T cells from blood. Subset described: CD45RO-CCR7+CD27+CD95- naive CD8+ T cells lacking CXCR3 (TNR3-). This TCR was sampled from a human donor in good health. Some clones in this sample may be carry-over from other donors' samples. The chain is built from TRBV7-9 and TRBJ2-2; TCRdb reports TRBD1, a call that lacks DNA to check it against. CDR3 in amino acids: CASSFYRVPNTGELFF.